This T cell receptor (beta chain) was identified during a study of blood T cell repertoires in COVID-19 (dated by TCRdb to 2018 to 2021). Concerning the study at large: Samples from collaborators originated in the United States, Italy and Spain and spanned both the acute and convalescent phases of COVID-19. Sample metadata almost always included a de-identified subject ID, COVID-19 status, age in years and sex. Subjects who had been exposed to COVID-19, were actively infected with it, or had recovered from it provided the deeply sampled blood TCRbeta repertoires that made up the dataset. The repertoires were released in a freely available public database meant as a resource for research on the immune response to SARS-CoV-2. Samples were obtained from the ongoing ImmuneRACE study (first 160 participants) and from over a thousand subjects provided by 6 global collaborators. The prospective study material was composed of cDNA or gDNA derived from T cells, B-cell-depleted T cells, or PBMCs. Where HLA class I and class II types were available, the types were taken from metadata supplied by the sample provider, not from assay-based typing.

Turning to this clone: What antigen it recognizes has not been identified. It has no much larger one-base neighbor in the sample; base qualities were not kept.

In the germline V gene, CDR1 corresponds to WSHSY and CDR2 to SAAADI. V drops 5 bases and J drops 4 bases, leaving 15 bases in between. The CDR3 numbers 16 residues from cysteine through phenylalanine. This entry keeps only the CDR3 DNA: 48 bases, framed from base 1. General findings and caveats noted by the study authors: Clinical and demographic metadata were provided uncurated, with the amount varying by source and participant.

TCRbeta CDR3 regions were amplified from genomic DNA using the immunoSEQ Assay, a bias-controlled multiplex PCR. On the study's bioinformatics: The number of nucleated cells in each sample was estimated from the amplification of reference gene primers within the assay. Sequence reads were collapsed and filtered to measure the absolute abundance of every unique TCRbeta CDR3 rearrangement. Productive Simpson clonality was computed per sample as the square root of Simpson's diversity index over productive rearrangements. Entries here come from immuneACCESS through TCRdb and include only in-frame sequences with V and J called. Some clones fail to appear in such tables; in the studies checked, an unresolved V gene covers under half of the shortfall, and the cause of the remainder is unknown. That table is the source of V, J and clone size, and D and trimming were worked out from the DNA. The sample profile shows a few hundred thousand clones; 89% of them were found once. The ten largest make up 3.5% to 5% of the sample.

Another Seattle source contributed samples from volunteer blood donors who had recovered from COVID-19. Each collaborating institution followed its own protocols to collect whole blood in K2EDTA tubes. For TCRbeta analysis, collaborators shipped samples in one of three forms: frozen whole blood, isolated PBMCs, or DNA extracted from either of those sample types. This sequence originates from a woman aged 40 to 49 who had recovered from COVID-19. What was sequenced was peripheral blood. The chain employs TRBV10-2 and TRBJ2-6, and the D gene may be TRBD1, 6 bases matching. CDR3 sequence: CASSLGQGSGANVLTF. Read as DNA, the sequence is TGCGCCAGCAGTTTAGGTCAGGGGTCCGGGGCCAACGTCCTGACTTTC.